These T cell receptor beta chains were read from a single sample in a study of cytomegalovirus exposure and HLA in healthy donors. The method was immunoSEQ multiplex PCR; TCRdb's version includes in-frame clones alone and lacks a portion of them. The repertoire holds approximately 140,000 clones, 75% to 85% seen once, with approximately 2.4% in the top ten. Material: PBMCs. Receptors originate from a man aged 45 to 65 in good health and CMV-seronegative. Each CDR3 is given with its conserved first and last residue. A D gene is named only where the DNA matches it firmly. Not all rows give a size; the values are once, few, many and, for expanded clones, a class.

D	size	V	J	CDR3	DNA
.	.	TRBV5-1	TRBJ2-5	CASSFIGAGETQYF	TGCGCCAGCAGCTTTATTGGGGCTGGGGAGACCCAGTACTTC
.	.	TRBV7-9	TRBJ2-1	CASSPRAGQGVRNEQFF	TGTGCCAGCAGCCCCAGGGCTGGGCAGGGCGTAAGGAATGAGCAGTTCTTC
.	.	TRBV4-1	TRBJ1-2	CASSQDGNYGYTF	TGCGCCAGCAGCCAAGACGGTAACTATGGCTACACCTTC
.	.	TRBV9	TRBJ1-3	CASSGRTVGNTIYF	TGTGCCAGCAGCGGCCGGACAGTTGGAAACACCATATATTTT
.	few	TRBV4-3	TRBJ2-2	CASSQESLSGELFF	TGCGCCAGCAGCCAAGAGTCATTGTCCGGGGAGCTGTTTTTT
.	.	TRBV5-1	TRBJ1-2	CASSNPSDPNYGYTF	TGCGCCAGCAGCAACCCCAGCGATCCTAACTATGGCTACACCTTC
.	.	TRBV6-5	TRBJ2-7	CASSYGQPYEQYF	TGTGCCAGCAGTTACGGACAACCGTACGAGCAGTACTTC
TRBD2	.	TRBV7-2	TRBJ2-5	CASSFAGGTEETQYF	TGTGCCAGCAGCTTTGCGGGGGGGACTGAAGAGACCCAGTACTTC
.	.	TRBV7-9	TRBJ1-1	CASSLPGQGLLNTEAFF	TGTGCCAGCAGCTTACCAGGGCAGGGGCTCCTAAACACTGAAGCTTTCTTT
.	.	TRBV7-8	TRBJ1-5	CASSSYGGGGQPQHF	TGTGCCAGCAGCTCCTACGGGGGTGGCGGTCAGCCCCAGCATTTT
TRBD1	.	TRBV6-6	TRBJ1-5	CASSYDRGSQPQHF	TGTGCCAGCAGTTATGACAGGGGGTCTCAGCCCCAGCATTTT
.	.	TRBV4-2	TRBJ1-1	CASSQGTSGKGWDTEAFF	TGTGCCAGCAGCCAAGGTACATCCGGGAAGGGATGGGACACTGAAGCTTTCTTT
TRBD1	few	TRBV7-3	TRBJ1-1	CASSLGSYGQGDTEAFF	TGTGCCAGCAGCTTAGGGTCTTACGGACAGGGAGACACTGAAGCTTTCTTT
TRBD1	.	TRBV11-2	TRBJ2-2	CASSERDRGDTGELFF	TGTGCCAGCAGCGAAAGGGACAGGGGGGACACCGGGGAGCTGTTTTTT
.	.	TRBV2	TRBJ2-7	CASSEGQAAEQYF	TGTGCCAGCAGTGAAGGCCAGGCAGCCGAGCAGTACTTC
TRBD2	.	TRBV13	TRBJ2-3	CASSSRTSGGTDTQYF	TGTGCCAGCAGCTCCCGGACTAGCGGGGGGACAGATACGCAGTATTTT
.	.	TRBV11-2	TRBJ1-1	CASSFWSKLNTEAFF	TGTGCCAGCAGCTTTTGGAGCAAGCTGAACACTGAAGCTTTCTTT
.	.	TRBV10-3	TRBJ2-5	CAISQGQETQYF	TGTGCCATCAGTCAGGGGCAAGAGACCCAGTACTTC
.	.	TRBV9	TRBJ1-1	CASSPGGYTEAFF	TGTGCCAGCAGCCCGGGGGGCTACACTGAAGCTTTCTTT
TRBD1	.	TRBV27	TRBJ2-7	CASSDGTGAAYEQYF	TGTGCCAGCAGTGATGGGACAGGTGCAGCCTACGAGCAGTACTTC
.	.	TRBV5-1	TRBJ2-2	CASSVQGPGNGELFF	TGCGCCAGCAGCGTACAGGGTCCCGGTAACGGGGAGCTGTTTTTT
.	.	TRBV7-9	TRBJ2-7	CASSLGGLREQYF	TGTGCCAGCAGCTTAGGCGGACTAAGAGAGCAGTACTTC
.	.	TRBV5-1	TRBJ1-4	CASSLNRATNEKLFF	TGCGCCAGCAGCTTGAACAGGGCAACTAATGAAAAACTGTTTTTT
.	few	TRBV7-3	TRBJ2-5	CASSLEAGQLGETQYF	TGTGCCAGCAGCTTGGAAGCAGGACAATTAGGGGAGACCCAGTACTTC
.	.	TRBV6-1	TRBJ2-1	CASSEDPLPPNEQFF	TGTGCCAGCAGTGAAGACCCCCTACCCCCAAATGAGCAGTTCTTC
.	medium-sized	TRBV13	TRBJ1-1	CASRVRGGLNTEAFF	TGTGCCAGCAGGGTTCGGGGGGGGCTCAACACTGAAGCTTTCTTT
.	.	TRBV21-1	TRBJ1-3	CASSKLSVDRALSGNTIYF	TGTGCCAGCAGCAAACTTAGTGTGGACAGGGCCCTCTCTGGAAACACCATATATTTT
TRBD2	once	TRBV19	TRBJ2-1	CASSLGLAGSYNEQFF	TGTGCCAGTAGTTTGGGACTAGCGGGATCCTACAATGAGCAGTTCTTC
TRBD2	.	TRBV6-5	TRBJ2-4	CASKQAGAKNIQYF	TGTGCCAGCAAACAAGCGGGGGCCAAAAACATTCAGTACTTC
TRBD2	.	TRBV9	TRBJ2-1	CASSSSGGANEQFF	TGTGCCAGCAGCTCTAGCGGGGGGGCTAATGAGCAGTTCTTC
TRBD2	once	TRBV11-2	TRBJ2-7	CASRRGGSIEQYF	TGTGCCTCGAGGCGGGGAGGGTCGATTGAGCAGTACTTC
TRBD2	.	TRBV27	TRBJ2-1	CASSLSSSGNSYNEQFF	TGTGCCAGCAGTTTATCGTCTAGCGGGAACTCCTACAATGAGCAGTTCTTC
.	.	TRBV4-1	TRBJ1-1	CASSPAGGNEAFF	TGCGCCAGCAGCCCGGCCGGAGGTAATGAAGCTTTCTTT
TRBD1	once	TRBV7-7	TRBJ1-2	CASSPWTGPYGYTF	TGTGCTAGCAGCCCCTGGACAGGCCCCTATGGCTACACCTTC
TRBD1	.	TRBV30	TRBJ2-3	CAWSVEDRHQDTQYF	TGTGCCTGGAGTGTGGAGGACAGGCATCAAGATACGCAGTATTTT
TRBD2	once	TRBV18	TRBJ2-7	CASSPEAGGPKVDEQYF	TGTGCCAGCTCACCGGAGGCGGGGGGTCCCAAAGTCGACGAGCAGTACTTC
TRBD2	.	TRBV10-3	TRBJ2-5	CAISEIAGLGETQYF	TGTGCCATCAGTGAAATAGCGGGGCTGGGGGAGACCCAGTACTTC
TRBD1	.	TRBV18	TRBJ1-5	CASSQTGARNQPQHF	TGTGCCAGCTCACAAACAGGGGCCCGCAATCAGCCCCAGCATTTT
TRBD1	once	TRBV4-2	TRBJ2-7	CASSQVGQASYEQYF	TGTGCCAGCAGCCAAGTTGGACAGGCGTCCTACGAGCAGTACTTC
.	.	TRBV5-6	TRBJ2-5	CASSFPGGTAHQETQYF	TGTGCCAGCAGCTTTCCGGGCGGGACGGCCCACCAAGAGACCCAGTACTTC
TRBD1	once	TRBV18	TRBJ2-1	CASSPTGSSYNEQFF	TGTGCCAGCTCACCGACAGGGAGCTCCTACAATGAGCAGTTCTTC
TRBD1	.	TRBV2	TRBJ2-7	CASSEVFGDRGNEQYF	TGTGCCAGCAGTGAAGTTTTTGGGGACAGGGGAAACGAGCAGTACTTC
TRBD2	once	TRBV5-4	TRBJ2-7	CASSLGRGVSYEQYF	TGTGCCAGCAGCTTAGGGCGGGGGGTCTCCTACGAGCAGTACTTC
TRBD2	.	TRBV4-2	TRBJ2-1	CASSQDSSGVYNEQFF	TGTGCCAGCAGCCAAGATTCTAGCGGGGTCTACAATGAGCAGTTCTTC
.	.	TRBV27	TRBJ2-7	CASGYSTATYEQYF	TGTGCCAGCGGTTACTCGACAGCGACCTACGAGCAGTACTTC